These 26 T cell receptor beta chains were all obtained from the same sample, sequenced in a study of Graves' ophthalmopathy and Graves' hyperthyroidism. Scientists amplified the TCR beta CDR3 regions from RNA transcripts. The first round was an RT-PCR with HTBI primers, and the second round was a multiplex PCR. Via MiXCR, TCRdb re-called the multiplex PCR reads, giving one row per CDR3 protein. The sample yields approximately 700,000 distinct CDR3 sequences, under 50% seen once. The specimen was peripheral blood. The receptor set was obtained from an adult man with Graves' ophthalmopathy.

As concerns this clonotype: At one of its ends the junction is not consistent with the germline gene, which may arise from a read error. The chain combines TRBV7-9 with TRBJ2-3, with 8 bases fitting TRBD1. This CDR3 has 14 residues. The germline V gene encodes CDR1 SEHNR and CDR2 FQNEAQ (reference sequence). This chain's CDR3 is CASSPDRAVDTQYF. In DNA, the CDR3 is TGCGCCAGCAGCCCGGACAGGGCTGTAGATACGCAGTATTTT.

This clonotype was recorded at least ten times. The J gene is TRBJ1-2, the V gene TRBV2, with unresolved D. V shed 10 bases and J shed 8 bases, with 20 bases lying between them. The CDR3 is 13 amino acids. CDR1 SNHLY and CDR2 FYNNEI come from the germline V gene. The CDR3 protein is CATRLVAGQGYTF. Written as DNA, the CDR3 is TGTGCCACCAGGTTGGTTGCAGGTCAAGGCTACACCTTC.

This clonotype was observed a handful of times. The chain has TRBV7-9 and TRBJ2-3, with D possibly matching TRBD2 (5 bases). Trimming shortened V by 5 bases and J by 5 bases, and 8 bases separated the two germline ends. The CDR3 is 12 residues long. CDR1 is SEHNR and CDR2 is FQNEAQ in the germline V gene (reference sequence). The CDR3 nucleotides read TGTGCCAGCAGCGACGGGAAAGATACGCAGTATTTT. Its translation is CASSDGKDTQYF. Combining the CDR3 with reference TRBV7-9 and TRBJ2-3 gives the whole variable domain DTGVSQNPRHKITKRGQNVTFRCDPISEHNRLYWYRQTLGQGPEFLTYFQNEAQLEKSRLLSDRFSAERPKGSFSTLEIQRTEQGDSAMYLCASSDGKDTQYFGPGTRLTVL.

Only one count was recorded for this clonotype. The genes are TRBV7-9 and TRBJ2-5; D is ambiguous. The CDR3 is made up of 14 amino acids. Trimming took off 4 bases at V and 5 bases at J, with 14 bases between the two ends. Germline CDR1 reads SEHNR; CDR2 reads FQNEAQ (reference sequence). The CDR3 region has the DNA TGTGCCAGCAGCTACGGTCTGCTTCGGGAGACCCAGTACTTC. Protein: CASSYGLLRETQYF.

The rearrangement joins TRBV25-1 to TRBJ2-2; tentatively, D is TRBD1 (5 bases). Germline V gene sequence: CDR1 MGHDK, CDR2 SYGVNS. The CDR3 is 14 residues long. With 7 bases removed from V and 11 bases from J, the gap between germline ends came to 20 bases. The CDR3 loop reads CASTPTRASTELFF. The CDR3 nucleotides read TGTGCCAGCACACCGACCAGGGCGAGCACCGAGCTGTTTTTT.

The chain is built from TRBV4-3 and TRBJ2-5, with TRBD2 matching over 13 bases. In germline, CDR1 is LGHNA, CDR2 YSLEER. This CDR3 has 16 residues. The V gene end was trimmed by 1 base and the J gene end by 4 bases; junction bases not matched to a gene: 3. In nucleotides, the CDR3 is TGCGCCAGCAGCCAAGTCTGGACTAGCGGGAGAGAGACCCAGTACTTC. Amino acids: CASSQVWTSGRETQYF.

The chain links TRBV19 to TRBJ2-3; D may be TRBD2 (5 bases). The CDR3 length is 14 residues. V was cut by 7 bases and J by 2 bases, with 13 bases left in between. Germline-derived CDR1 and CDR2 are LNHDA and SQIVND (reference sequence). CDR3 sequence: CASNAGQNTDTQYF. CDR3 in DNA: TGTGCCAGTAACGCGGGCCAAAACACAGATACGCAGTATTTT. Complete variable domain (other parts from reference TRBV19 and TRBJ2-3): DGGITQSPKYLFRKEGQNVTLSCEQNLNHDAMYWYRQDPGQGLRLIYYSQIVNDFQKGDIAEGYSVSREKKESFPLTVTSAQKNPTAFYLCASNAGQNTDTQYFGPGTRLTVL.

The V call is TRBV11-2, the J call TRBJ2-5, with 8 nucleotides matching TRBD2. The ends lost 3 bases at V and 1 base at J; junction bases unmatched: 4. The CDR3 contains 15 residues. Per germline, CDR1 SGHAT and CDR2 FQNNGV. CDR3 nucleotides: TGTGCCAGCAGCTTGGTAGCGGGATCCCAAGAGACCCAGTACTTC. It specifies CASSLVAGSQETQYF.

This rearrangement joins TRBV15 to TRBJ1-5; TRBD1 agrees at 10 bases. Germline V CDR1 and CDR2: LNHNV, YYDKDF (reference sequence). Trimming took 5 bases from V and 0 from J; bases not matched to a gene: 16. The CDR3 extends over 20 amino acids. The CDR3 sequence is CATSGRSGTGALYSNQPQHF. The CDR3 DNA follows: TGTGCCACCAGCGGCAGATCCGGGACAGGGGCCCTTTATAGCAATCAGCCCCAGCATTTT. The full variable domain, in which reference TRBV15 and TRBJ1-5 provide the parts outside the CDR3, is DAMVIQNPRYQVTQFGKPVTLSCSQTLNHNVMYWYQQKSSQAPKLLFHYYDKDFNNEADTPDNFQSRRPNTSFCFLDIRSPGLGDTAMYLCATSGRSGTGALYSNQPQHFGDGTRLSIL.

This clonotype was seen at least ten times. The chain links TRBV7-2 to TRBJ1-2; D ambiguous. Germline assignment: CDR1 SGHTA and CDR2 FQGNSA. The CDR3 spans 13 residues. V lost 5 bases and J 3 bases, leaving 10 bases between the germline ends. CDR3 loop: CASSPRNDYGYTF. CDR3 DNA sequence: TGTGCCAGCAGCCCACGGAACGACTATGGCTACACCTTC.

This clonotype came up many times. CDR3 in amino acids: CSASLQNTEAFF. The DNA of the CDR3 is TGCAGTGCTAGTCTACAGAACACTGAAGCTTTCTTT. The chain links TRBV20-1 to TRBJ1-1; no reliable D call. The CDR3 runs 12 residues. From germline, CDR1 is DFQATT and CDR2 SNEGSKA (reference sequence). The V end was cut by 3 bases, the J end by 1 base, with 6 bases between.

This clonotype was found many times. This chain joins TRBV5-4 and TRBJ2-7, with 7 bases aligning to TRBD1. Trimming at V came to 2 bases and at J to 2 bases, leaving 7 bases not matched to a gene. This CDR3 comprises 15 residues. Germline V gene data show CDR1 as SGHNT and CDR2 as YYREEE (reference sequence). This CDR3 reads CASSLRDSLTYEQYF. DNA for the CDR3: TGTGCCAGCAGCTTAAGGGACAGCCTCACCTACGAGCAGTACTTC.

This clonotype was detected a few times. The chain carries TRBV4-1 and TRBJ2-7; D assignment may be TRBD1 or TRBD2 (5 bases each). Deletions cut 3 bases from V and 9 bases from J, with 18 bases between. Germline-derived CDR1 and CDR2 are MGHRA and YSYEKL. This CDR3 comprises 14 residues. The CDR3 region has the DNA TGCGCCAGCAGCCACCTAGGCTTGGGGGACGGGCAGTACTTC. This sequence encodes CASSHLGLGDGQYF.

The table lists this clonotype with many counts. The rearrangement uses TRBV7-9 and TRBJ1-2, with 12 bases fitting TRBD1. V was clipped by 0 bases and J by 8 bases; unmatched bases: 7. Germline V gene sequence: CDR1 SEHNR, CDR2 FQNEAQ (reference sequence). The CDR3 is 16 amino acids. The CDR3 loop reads CASSLAERDRGLGYTF. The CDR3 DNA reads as TGTGCCAGCAGCTTAGCGGAACGGGACAGGGGGCTCGGCTACACCTTC.

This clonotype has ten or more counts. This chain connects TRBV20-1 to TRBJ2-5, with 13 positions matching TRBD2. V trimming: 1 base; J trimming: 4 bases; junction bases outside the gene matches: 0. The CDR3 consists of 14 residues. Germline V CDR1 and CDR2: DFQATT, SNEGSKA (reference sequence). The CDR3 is CSARGTSGRETQYF. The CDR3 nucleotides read TGCAGTGCTAGAGGGACTAGCGGGAGAGAGACCCAGTACTTC.

Here the CDR3 DNA reads TGTGCCAGCAGTTTAAACCGGGACAGGGAGACCCAGTACTTC. Translating it yields CASSLNRDRETQYF. The chain links TRBV27 to TRBJ2-5; 8 positions match TRBD1. This CDR3 comprises 14 residues. The germline gives CDR1 MNHEY, CDR2 SMNVEV (reference sequence). The J segment lost 5 bases and the V segment lost 2 bases, leaving 4 bases of the junction unmatched.

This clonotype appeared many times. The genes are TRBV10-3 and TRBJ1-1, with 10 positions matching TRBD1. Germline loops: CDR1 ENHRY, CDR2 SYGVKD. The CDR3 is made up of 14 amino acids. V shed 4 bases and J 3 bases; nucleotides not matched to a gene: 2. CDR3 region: CAISGQGADTEAFF. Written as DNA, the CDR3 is TGTGCCATCAGTGGACAGGGGGCGGACACTGAAGCTTTCTTT.

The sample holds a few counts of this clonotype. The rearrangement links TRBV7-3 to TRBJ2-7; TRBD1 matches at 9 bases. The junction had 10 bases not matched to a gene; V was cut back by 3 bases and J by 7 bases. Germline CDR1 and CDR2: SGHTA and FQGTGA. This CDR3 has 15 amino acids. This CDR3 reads CASSFNGDRDLEQYF. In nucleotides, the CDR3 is TGTGCCAGCAGCTTCAACGGGGACAGGGATTTAGAGCAGTACTTC.

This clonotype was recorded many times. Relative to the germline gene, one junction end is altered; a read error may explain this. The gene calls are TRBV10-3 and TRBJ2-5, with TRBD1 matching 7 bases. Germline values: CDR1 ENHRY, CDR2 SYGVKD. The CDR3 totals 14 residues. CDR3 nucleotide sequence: TGTGCCAGCAGTGAACAGGGGTACCAAGAGACCCAGTACTTC. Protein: CASSEQGYQETQYF.

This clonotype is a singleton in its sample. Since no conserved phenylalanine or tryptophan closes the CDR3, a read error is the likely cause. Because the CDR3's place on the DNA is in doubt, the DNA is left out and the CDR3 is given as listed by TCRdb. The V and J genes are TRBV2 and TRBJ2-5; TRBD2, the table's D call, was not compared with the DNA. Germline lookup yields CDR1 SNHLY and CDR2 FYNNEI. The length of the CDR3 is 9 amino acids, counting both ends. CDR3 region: CASQRGTNT.

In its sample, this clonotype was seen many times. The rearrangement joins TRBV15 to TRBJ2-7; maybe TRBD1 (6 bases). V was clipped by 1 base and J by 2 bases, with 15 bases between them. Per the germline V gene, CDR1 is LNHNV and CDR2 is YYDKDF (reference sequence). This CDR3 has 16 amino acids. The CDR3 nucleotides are TGTGCCACCAGCAGAGTAACAGGGCTTCCCCCCTACGAGCAGTACTTC. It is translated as CATSRVTGLPPYEQYF.

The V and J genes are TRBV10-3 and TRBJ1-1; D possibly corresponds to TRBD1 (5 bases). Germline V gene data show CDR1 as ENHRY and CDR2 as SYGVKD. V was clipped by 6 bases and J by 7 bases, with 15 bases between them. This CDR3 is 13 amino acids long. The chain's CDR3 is CAIRSAGVSEAFF. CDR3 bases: TGTGCCATCAGGTCGGCGGGGGTAAGTGAAGCTTTCTTT.

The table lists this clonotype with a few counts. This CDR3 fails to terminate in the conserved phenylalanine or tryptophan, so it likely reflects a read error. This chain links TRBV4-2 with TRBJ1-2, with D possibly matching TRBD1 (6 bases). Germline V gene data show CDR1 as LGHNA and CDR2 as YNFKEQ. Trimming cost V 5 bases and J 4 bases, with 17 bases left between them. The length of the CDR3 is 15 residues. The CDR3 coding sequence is TGTGCCAGCAGCACACCTTCGGGGGGGGCCTATGGCTACACCCTC. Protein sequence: CASSTPSGGAYGYTL.

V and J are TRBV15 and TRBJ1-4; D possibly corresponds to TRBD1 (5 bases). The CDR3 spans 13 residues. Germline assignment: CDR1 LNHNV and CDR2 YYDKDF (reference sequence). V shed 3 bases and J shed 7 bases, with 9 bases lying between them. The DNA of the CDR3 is TGTGCCACCAGCAGCAGGGATGGTGAAAAACTGTTTTTT. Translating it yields CATSSRDGEKLFF.

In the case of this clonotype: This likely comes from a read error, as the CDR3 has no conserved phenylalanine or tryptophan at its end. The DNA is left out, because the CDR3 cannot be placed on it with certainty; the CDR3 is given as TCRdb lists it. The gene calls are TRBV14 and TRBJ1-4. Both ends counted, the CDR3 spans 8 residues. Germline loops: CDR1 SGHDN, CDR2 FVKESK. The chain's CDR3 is CASSQRSG.

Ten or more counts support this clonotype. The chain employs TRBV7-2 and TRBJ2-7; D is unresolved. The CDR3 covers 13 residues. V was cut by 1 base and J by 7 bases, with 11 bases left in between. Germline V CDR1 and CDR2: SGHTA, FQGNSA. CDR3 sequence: CASSLGGFTEQYF. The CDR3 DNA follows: TGTGCCAGCAGCTTAGGCGGATTTACGGAGCAGTACTTC.